Listed below are T cell receptor beta chains from one sample, sequenced in a study of blood T cells in healthy people across ages. TCRdb re-called the 5' RACE reads through MiXCR, storing one row per CDR3 protein. The sample yields 1.5 million to 2 million distinct CDR3 sequences, 28% seen once. The source material was blood. Receptors were obtained from a woman in her thirties in good health. CDR3s include the opening cysteine and the closing phenylalanine or tryptophan. The D gene is left open where the match is weak. Rows may omit the clone size; those that give it use once, few, many or a size class.

D	size	J	V	DNA	CDR3
.	few	TRBJ2-6	TRBV5-6	TGTGCCAGCGGAACGTTAGGATGGGGCAAAACCTCTGGGGCCAACGTCCTGACTTTC	CASGTLGWGKTSGANVLTF
TRBD1	.	TRBJ1-2	TRBV4-1	TGCGCCAGCAGCCAAGATAAAAGGGACAGAAGTTCTAACTATGGCTACACCTTC	CASSQDKRDRSSNYGYTF
TRBD2	.	TRBJ2-5	TRBV3-1	TGTGCCAGCAGCGGATACCAGCGGGGGGACCAAGAGACCCAGTACTTC	CASSGYQRGDQETQYF
TRBD1	.	TRBJ2-5	TRBV5-4	TGTGCCAGCAGCACAGGGGGCGAAATAGGAGAGACCCAGTACTTC	CASSTGGEIGETQYF
.	.	TRBJ1-2	TRBV12-3/TRBV12-4	TGTGCCAGCAGTTTAAGGGAACAGGGATACTATGGCTACACCTTC	CASSLREQGYYGYTF
.	many	TRBJ2-3	TRBV12-5	TGTGCTAGTGGCCGGACGGACGGCCTCCACCCAGATACGCAGTATTTT	CASGRTDGLHPDTQYF
TRBD1	few	TRBJ2-3	TRBV20-1	TGCACCTCGGCCCGACAGGGGCCGAGCACAGATACGCAGTATTTT	CTSARQGPSTDTQYF
TRBD1	few	TRBJ1-5	TRBV6-1	TGTGCCAGCAGGAGCCAGGGGGGTCAGCCCCAGCATTTT	CASRSQGGQPQHF
TRBD2	.	TRBJ2-1	TRBV2	TGTGCCAGCAGGGCTCAACTGGCTAGCGGGGGGGCCTTTAGGAATGAGCAGTTCTTC	CASRAQLASGGAFRNEQFF
TRBD1	.	TRBJ1-2	TRBV20-1	TGCAGTGCTGGGGGACAGGGAACCTATGGCTACACCTTC	CSAGGQGTYGYTF
TRBD1	once	TRBJ2-5	TRBV15	TGTGCCACCAGCAGTCTAAGCCCAGGGGGCGACGAGACCCAGTACTTC	CATSSLSPGGDETQYF
.	few	TRBJ2-4	TRBV7-9	TGTGCCAGCAGTTCTGATCCACACGTAGATGCCAAAAACATTCAGTACTTC	CASSSDPHVDAKNIQYF
.	few	TRBJ1-2	TRBV6-5	TGTGCCAGCAGTTGGGACAAAAACTATGGCTACACCTTC	CASSWDKNYGYTF